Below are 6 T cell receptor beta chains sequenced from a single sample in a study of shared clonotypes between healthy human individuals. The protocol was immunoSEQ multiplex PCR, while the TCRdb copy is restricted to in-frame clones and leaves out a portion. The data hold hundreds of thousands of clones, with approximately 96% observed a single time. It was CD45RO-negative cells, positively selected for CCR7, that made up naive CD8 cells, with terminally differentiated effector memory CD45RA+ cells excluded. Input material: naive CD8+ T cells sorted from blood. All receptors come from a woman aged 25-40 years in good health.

CDR3 nucleotide sequence: TGCGCCAGCAGCCACGGTAGACCCTACGAGCAGTACTTC. Translation gives CASSHGRPYEQYF. This chain links TRBV5-1 with TRBJ2-7; D is uncertain. V lost 4 bases to trimming and J lost 2 bases, with 10 bases between them. The CDR3 extends over 13 amino acids. Per germline, CDR1 SGHRS and CDR2 YFSETQ. Combining the CDR3 with reference TRBV5-1 and TRBJ2-7 gives the whole variable domain KAGVTQTPRYLIKTRGQQVTLSCSPISGHRSVSWYQQTPGQGLQFLFEYFSETQRNKGNFPGRFSGRQFSNSRSEMNVSTLELGDSALYLCASSHGRPYEQYFGPGTRLTVT.

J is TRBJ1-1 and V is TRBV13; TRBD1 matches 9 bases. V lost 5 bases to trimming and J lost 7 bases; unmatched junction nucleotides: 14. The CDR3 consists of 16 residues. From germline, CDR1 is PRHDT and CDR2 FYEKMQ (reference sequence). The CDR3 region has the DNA TGTGCCAGCAGCGAATCACCGGGACAGGGTGGCCATGAAGCTTTCTTT. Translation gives CASSESPGQGGHEAFF.

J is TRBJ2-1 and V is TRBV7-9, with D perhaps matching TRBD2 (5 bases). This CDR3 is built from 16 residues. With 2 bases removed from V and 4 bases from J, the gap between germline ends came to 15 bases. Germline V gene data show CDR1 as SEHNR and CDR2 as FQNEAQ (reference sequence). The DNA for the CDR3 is TGTGCCAGCAGCTTATCGCGGCATAGCGTTTACAATGAGCAGTTCTTC. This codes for CASSLSRHSVYNEQFF.

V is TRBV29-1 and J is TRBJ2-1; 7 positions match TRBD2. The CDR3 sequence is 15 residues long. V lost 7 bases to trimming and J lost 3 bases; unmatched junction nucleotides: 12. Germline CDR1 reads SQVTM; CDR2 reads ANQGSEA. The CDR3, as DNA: TGCAGCGCTGGGATTAGGAGGGACTACTACAATGAGCAGTTCTTC. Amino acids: CSAGIRRDYYNEQFF.

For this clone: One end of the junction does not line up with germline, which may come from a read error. This CDR3 is CASSLSAGGTDTQYF. The CDR3 DNA reads TGTGCCAGCAGTTTATCGGCGGGGGGCACGGATACGCAGTATTTT. The genes are TRBV27 and TRBJ2-3; 8 bases are shared with TRBD2. Germline V gene lookup returns CDR1 MNHEY and CDR2 SMNVEV (reference sequence). The CDR3 has 15 amino acids.

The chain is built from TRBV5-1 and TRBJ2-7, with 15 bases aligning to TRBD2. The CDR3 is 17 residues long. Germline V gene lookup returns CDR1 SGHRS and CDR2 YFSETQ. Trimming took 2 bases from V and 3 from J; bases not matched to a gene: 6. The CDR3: CASSFGLAGGPDYEQYF. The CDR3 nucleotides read TGCGCCAGCAGCTTCGGACTAGCGGGAGGGCCTGACTACGAGCAGTACTTC.